The rows below give T cell receptor beta chains drawn from one sample of a study of control samples from healthy donors and cancer patients. TCRdb's table, derived via immunoSEQ multiplex PCR, lists solely in-frame clones and lacks some. The sample lists 98,000 or so clones, about 80% occurring once. The sequencing sample was made of blood. All receptors derive from a man younger than 35 in good health. Both conserved end residues are trimmed from each CDR3.

TRBV5-1	ASSITGEEGYGYT
TRBV5-1	ASSHPTQGAAETQY
TRBV7-9	ASSLRGTGDNEQF
TRBV30	AWSADRGRGNTIY
TRBV5-1	ASSPLGTSTDTQY
TRBV6-1	ASSEYRGGGELF
TRBV28	ASSLYDSANTGELF
TRBV7-2	ASSPHPSMGNIQY
TRBV5-6	ASSLVGGGGYT
TRBV7-8	ASSTSNQPQH
TRBV2	ASRRWTLEGYT
TRBV7-2	ASSFQTGRETQY
TRBV6-6	ASSYSGKEPQH
TRBV19	ASIGSGVSTGELF
TRBV7-8	ASSLVAAQAKNIQY
TRBV2	ASSGNDIPPYEQY
TRBV9	ASSADRTNEQF
TRBV7-7	ASSLQYGVGETQY
TRBV10-3	ATRNPGTGGYEQY
TRBV11-2	ASSLTYEQY
TRBV6-6	ASSTQRGSLAGQY
TRBV5-6	ASSHRVTGANVLT
TRBV10-3	AISGSPDHEQY
TRBV6-5	ASSPGTGLETQY
TRBV6-6	ASSLGGYSNQPQH
TRBV9	ASSTTESSYNSPLH
TRBV7-8	ASSLGVHTYGYT
TRBV29-1	SGRGLSTDTQY
TRBV5-1	AGVEGRYNEQF
TRBV5-4	ASSSQSLSSYNEQF
TRBV9	ASSPLESTNTEAF
TRBV2	ASSEAGEVNYGYT
TRBV5-1	ASSLVSGSSDTQY
TRBV6-2/TRBV6-3	ASSYFVRGNQPQH
TRBV5-1	ASSTGTGNHNEQF
TRBV7-2	ASSLSGGIYNEQF
TRBV18	ASSPTGTGGHNEQF
TRBV4-2	ASSPYGTPLSNQPQH
TRBV12-2	ASRLGPRGGEKLF
TRBV6-5	ASGRQGGNEKLF
TRBV2	ASSRDRAGNTIY
TRBV5-6	ASSFTGAAGTGELF